This T cell receptor (beta chain) was captured in a study of cytomegalovirus exposure and HLA in healthy donors. About this clone: What it binds is unknown.

Both 60 Vbeta primers and 13 Jbeta primers went into the PCR. Sequencing was performed with immunoSEQ multiplex PCR; in TCRdb, only in-frame clones are kept and a portion is missing. Among 150,000 to 200,000 clones, about 80% were seen once, and the ten largest hold around 7.3%. Germline assignment: CDR1 MDHEN and CDR2 SYDVKM. V was clipped by 6 bases and J by 4 bases, with 10 bases between them. The CDR3 extends over 12 amino acids. Study findings and constraints: Reportedly, HLA-A and HLA-B alleles of most subjects were accurately predicted from TCR beta. For presence/absence analyses, sequencing depth was assumed to be roughly uniform across donors. Despite most TCR sequences being rare, some public TCRs occurred in many donors.

The receptor was derived from a man aged 25-45 years in good health and CMV-seropositive. The chain has TRBV28 and TRBJ2-7; D remains unclear. The sample consisted of PBMCs. CDR3 in amino acids: CASSLKAYEQYF. CDR3 DNA sequence: TGTGCCAGCAGCTTAAAAGCGTACGAGCAGTACTTC.